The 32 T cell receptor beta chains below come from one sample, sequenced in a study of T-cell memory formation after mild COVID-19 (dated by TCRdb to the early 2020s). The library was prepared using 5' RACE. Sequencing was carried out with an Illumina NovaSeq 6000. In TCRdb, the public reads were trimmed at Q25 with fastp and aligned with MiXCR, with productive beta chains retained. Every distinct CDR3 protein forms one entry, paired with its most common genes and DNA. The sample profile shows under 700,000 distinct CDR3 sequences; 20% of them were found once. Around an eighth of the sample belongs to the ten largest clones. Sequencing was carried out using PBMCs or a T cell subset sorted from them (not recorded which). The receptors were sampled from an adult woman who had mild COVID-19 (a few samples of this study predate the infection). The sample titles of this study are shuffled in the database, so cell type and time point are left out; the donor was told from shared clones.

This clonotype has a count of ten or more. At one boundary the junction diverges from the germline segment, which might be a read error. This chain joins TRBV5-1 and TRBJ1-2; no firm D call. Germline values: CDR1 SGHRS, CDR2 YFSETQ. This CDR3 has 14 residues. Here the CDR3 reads CASSLQGADYGYTF. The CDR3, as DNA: TGTGCCAGCAGTTTACAAGGAGCTGACTATGGCTACACCTTC.

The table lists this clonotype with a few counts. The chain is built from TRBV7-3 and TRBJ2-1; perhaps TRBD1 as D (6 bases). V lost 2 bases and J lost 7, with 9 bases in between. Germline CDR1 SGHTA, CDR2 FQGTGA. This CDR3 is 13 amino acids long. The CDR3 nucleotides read TGTGCCAGCAGCTTAGGACAGCTTAATGAGCAGTTCTTC. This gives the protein CASSLGQLNEQFF.

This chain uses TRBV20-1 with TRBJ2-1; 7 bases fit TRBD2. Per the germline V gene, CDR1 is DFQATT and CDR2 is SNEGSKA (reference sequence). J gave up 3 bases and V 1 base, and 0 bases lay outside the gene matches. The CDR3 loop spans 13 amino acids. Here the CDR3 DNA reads TGCAGTGCTAGAGCTAGCGGCTACAATGAGCAGTTCTTC. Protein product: CSARASGYNEQFF.

CDR3: CASSLADSPIHGYTF. DNA of the CDR3: TGTGCCAGCAGCTTAGCGGACAGCCCTATTCATGGCTACACCTTC. The chain joins TRBV7-9 to TRBJ1-2; D may be TRBD1 (6 bases). The ends were cut back, 0 bases at V and 6 bases at J, with 14 bases in the middle. The CDR3 loop spans 15 amino acids. Germline V gene data show CDR1 as SEHNR and CDR2 as FQNEAQ (reference sequence).

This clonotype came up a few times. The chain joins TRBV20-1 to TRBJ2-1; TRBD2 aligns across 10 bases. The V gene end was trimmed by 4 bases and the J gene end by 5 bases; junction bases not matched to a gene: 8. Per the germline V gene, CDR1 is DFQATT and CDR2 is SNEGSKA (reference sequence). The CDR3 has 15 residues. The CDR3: CSATKLAGVHNEQFF. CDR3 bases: TGCAGTGCTACGAAGCTAGCGGGGGTACACAATGAGCAGTTCTTC.

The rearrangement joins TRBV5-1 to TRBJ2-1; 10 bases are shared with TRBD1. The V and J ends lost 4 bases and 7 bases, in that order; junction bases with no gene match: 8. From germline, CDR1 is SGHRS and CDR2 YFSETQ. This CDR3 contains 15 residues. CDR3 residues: CASSHGTGDWNEQFF. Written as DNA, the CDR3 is TGCGCCAGCAGCCATGGGACAGGGGATTGGAATGAGCAGTTCTTC.

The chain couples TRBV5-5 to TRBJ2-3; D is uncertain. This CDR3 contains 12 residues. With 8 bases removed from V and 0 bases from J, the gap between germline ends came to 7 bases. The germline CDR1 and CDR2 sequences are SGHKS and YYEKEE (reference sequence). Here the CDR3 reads CASGSSTDTQYF. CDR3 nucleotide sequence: TGTGCCAGTGGATCTAGCACAGATACGCAGTATTTT.

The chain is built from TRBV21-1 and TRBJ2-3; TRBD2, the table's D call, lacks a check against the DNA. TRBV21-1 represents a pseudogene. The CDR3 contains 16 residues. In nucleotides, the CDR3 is TGTGCCAGCCGGTCGGCGGGAGAAGCATGGACAGATACGCAGTATTTT. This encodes CASRSAGEAWTDTQYF.

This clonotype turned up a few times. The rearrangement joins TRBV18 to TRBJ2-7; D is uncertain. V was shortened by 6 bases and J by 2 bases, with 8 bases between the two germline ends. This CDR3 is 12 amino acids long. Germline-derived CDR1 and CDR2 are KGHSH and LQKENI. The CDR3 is CASSGRTYEQYF. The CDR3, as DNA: TGTGCCAGCTCTGGCCGCACCTACGAGCAGTACTTC.

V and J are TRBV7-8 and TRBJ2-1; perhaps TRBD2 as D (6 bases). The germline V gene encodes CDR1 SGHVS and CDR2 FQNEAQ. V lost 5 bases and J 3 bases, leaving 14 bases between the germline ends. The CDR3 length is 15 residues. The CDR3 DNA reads TGTGCCAGCAGCCTTAAGGGCGGGGTCTACAATGAGCAGTTCTTC. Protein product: CASSLKGGVYNEQFF.

The CDR3 DNA reads as TGCGCCAGCAGCATAGACAGGGAGATCAGCGAGCAGTACTTC. Translation: CASSIDREISEQYF. The V gene is TRBV5-1, the J gene TRBJ2-7; TRBD1 matches 7 bases. J lost 6 bases, V lost 4 bases, and 10 bases had no gene match. The CDR3 is 14 residues long. Germline assignment: CDR1 SGHRS and CDR2 YFSETQ.

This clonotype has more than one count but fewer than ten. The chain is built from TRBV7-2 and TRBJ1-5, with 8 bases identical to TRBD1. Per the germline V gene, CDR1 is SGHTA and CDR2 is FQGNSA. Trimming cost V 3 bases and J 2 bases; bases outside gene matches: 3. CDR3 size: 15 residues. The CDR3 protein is CASSFGDRRNQPQHF. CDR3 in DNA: TGTGCCAGCAGCTTCGGGGACAGGCGCAATCAGCCCCAGCATTTT.

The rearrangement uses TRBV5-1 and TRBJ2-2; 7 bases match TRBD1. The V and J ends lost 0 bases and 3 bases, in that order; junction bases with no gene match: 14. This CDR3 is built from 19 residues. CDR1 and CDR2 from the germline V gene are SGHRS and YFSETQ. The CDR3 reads CASSLGQGVFRQDTGELFF. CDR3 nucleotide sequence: TGCGCCAGCAGCTTGGGACAGGGAGTGTTTCGGCAGGACACCGGGGAGCTGTTTTTT.

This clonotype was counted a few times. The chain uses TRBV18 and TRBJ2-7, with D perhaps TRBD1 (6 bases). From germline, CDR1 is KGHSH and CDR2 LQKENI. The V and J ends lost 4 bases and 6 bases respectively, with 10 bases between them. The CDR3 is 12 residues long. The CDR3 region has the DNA TGTGCCAGCTCACTCGACAGGCCCGAGCAGTACTTC. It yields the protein CASSLDRPEQYF.

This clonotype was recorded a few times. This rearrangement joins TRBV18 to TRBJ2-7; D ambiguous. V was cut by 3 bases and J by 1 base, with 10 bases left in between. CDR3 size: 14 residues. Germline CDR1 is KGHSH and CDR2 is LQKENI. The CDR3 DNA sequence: TGTGCCAGCTCACCCCTCGCGCCTTCCTACGAGCAGTACTTC. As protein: CASSPLAPSYEQYF.

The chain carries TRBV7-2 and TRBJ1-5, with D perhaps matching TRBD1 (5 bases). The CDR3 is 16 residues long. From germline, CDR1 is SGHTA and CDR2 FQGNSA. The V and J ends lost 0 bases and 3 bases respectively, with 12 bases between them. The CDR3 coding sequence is TGTGCCAGCAGCTTAGCAGGGGCCGATATCAATCAGCCCCAGCATTTT. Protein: CASSLAGADINQPQHF.

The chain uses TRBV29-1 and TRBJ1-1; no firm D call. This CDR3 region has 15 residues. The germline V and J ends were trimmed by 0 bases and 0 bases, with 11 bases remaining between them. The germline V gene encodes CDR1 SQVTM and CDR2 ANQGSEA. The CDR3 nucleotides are TGCAGCGTTGAAGATCGGTGGAGAGTGAACACTGAAGCTTTCTTT. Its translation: CSVEDRWRVNTEAFF. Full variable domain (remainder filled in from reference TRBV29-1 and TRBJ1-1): SAVISQKPSRDICQRGTSLTIQCQVDSQVTMMFWYRQQPGQSLTLIATANQGSEATYESGFVIDKFPISRPNLTFSTLTVSNMSPEDSSIYLCSVEDRWRVNTEAFFGQGTRLTVV.

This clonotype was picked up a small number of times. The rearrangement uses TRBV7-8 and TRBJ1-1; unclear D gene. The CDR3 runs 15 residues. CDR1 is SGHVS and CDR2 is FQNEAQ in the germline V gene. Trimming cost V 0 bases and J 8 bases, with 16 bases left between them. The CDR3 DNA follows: TGTGCCAGCAGCTTAGCCGGTTATGGGGTACCAGAAGCTTTCTTT. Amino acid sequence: CASSLAGYGVPEAFF.

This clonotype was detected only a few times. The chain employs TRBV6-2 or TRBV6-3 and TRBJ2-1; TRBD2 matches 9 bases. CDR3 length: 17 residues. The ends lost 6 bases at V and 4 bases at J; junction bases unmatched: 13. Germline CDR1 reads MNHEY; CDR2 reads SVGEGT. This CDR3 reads CASSSTPLSGRYNEQFF. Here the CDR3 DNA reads TGTGCCAGCAGCTCAACTCCCCTTAGCGGGAGATACAATGAGCAGTTCTTC.

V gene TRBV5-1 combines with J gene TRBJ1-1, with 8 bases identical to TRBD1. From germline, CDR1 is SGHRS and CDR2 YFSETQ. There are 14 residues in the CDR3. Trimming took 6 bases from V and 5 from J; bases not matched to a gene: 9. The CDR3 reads CASTYGQGGTEAFF. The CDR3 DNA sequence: TGCGCCAGCACCTATGGACAGGGTGGAACTGAAGCTTTCTTT.

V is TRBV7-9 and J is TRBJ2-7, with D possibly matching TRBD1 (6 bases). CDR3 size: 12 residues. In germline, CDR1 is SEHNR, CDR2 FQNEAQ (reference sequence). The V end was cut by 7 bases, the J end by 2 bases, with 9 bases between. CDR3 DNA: TGTGCCAGCATAGGGGGAACCTACGAGCAGTACTTC. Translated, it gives CASIGGTYEQYF. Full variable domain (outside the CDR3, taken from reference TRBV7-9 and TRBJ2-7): DTGVSQNPRHKITKRGQNVTFRCDPISEHNRLYWYRQTLGQGPEFLTYFQNEAQLEKSRLLSDRFSAERPKGSFSTLEIQRTEQGDSAMYLCASIGGTYEQYFGPGTRLTVT.

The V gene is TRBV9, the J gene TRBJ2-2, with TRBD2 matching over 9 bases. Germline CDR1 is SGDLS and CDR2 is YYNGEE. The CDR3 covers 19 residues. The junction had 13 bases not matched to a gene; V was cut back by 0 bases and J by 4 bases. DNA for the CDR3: TGTGCCAGCAGCGTAGCTCTTGGGACTAGCTCACACAGCACCGGGGAGCTGTTTTTT. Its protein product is CASSVALGTSSHSTGELFF. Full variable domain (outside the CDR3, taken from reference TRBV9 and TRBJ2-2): DSGVTQTPKHLITATGQRVTLRCSPRSGDLSVYWYQQSLDQGLQFLIQYYNGEERAKGNILERFSAQQFPDLHSELNLSSLELGDSALYFCASSVALGTSSHSTGELFFGEGSRLTVL.

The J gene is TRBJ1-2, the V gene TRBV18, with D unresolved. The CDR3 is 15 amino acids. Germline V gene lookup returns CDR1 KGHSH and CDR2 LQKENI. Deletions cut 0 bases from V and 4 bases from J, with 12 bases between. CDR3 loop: CASSPPSVTSYGYTF. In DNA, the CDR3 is TGTGCCAGCTCACCACCGAGTGTCACTAGCTATGGCTACACCTTC.

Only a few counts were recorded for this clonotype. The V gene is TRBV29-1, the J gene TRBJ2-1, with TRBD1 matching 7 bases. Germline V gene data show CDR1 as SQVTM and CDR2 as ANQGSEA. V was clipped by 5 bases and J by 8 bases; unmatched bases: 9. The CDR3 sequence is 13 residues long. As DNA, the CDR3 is TGCAGCGTTCGGCCCCAGGGGGAGCATGAGCAGTTCTTC. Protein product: CSVRPQGEHEQFF.

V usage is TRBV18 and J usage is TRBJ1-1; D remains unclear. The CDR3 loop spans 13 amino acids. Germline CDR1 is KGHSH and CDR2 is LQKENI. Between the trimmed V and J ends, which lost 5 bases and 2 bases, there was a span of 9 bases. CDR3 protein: CASSSQSNTEAFF. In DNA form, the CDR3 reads TGTGCCAGCTCATCCCAAAGCAACACTGAAGCTTTCTTT.

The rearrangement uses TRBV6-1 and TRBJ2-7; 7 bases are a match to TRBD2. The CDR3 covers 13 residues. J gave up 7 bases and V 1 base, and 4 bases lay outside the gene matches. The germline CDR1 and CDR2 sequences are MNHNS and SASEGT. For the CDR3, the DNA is TGTGCCAGCAGTGAAGATTCTAGCGGAGAGCAGTACTTC. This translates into CASSEDSSGEQYF.

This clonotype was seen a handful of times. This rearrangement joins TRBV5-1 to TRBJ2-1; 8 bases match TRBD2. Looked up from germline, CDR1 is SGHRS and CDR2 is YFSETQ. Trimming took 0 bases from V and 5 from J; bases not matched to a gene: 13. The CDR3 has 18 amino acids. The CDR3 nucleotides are TGCGCCAGCAGCTTGGGCCCCGGAGCGGGGGAGGCCCACAATGAGCAGTTCTTC. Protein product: CASSLGPGAGEAHNEQFF.

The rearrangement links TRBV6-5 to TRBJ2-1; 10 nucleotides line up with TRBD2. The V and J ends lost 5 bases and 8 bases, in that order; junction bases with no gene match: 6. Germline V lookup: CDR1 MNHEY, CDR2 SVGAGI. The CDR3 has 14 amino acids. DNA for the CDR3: TGTGCCAGCAGTCCCACTAGCGGGAACCATGAGCAGTTCTTC. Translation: CASSPTSGNHEQFF.

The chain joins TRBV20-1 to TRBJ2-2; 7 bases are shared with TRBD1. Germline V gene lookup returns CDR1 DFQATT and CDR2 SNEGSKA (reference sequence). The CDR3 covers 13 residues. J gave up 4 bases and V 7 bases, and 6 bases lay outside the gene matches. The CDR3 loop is CSVWDRTTGELFF. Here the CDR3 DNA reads TGCAGTGTATGGGACAGAACCACCGGGGAGCTGTTTTTT.

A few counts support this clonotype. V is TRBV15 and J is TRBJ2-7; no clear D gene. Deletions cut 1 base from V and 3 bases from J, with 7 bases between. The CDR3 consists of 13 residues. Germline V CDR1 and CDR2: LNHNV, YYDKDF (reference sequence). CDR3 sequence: CATSRVAFYEQYF. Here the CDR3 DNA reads TGTGCCACCAGCAGAGTGGCGTTCTACGAGCAGTACTTC. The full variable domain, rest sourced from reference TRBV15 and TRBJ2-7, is DAMVIQNPRYQVTQFGKPVTLSCSQTLNHNVMYWYQQKSSQAPKLLFHYYDKDFNNEADTPDNFQSRRPNTSFCFLDIRSPGLGDTAMYLCATSRVAFYEQYFGPGTRLTVT.

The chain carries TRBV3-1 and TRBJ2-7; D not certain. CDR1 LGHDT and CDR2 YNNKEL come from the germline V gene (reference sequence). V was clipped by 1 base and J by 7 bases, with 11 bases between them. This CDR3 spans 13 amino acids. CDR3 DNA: TGTGCCAGCAGCCAAGTGGGGTGGGGAGAGCAGTACTTC. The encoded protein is CASSQVGWGEQYF.

CDR3 coding DNA: TGTGCCTGGAGCCGGGGACACCTGAACACTGAAGCTTTCTTT. Amino acids: CAWSRGHLNTEAFF. The V and J genes are TRBV30 and TRBJ1-1; D may be TRBD1 (6 bases). V lost 3 bases and J 0 bases, leaving 11 bases between the germline ends. The CDR3 has 14 residues. Germline V CDR1 and CDR2: GTSNPN, SVGIG (reference sequence).